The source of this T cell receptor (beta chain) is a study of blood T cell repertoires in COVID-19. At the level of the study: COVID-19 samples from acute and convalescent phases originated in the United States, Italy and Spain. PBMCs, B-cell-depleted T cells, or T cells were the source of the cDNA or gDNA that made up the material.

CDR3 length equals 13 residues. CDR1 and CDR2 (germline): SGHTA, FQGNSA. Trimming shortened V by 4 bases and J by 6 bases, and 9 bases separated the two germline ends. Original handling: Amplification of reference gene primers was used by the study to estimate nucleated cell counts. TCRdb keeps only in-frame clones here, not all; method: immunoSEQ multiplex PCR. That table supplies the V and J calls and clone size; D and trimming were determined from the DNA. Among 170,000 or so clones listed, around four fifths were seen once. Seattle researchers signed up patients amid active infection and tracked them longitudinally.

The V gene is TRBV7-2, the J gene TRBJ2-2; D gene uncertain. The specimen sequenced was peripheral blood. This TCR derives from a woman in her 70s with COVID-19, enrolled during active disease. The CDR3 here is CASSYASPGELFF. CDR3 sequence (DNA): TGTGCCAGCAGCTACGCTAGTCCCGGGGAGCTGTTTTTT.